This T cell receptor (beta chain) is drawn from a study of cytomegalovirus exposure and HLA in healthy donors. Concerning this clone itself: Its antigen is as yet unknown.

Study observations and caveats: What was likely a sequencing artifact was a cluster of highly shared sequence variants. Among TCR beta chains of equal frequency, HLA-associated ones were more clonally expanded in a later analysis.

PCR primers comprised 60 Vbeta and 13 Jbeta primers. TCRdb keeps only in-frame clones here, not all; method: immunoSEQ multiplex PCR. The table lists about 90,000 clones, roughly four fifths of them singletons, with around 0.63% in the top ten. The source of this sequence is a man aged 25 to 40 in good health and CMV-seronegative. Sequencing input: PBMCs.

Here the CDR3 DNA reads TGCGCCAGCAGCCTGAGTGATAACTATGGCTACACCTTC. It is translated as CASSLSDNYGYTF. This chain uses TRBV5-1 with TRBJ1-2; D is uncertain. The CDR3 runs 13 residues. The ends were cut back, 4 bases at V and 1 base at J, with 8 bases in the middle. CDR1 and CDR2 (germline): SGHRS, YFSETQ. Together with reference TRBV5-1 and TRBJ1-2, the CDR3 gives the full variable domain: KAGVTQTPRYLIKTRGQQVTLSCSPISGHRSVSWYQQTPGQGLQFLFEYFSETQRNKGNFPGRFSGRQFSNSRSEMNVSTLELGDSALYLCASSLSDNYGYTFGSGTRLTVV.